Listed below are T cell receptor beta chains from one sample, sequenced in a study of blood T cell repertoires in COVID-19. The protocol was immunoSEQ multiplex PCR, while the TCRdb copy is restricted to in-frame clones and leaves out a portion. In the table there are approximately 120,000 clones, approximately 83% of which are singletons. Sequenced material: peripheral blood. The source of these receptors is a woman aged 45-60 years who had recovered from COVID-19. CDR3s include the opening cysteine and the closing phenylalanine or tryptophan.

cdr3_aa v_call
CAISGGIWTGGSNRTGANVLTF TRBV10-3
CASSQDPAGGSYEQYF TRBV4-1
CASSPSGSPDTQYF TRBV4-3
CASSETLKQETQYF TRBV6-1
CASSEDRLSGNTIYF TRBV5-6
CASSHAGQGANQPQHF TRBV7-9
CASSLRQGGYEQYF TRBV7-6
CASSEGRGLNEKLFF TRBV2
CASSLGGVERSYEQYF TRBV7-9
CASGLGGQGPRETQYF TRBV12-5
CASSSRDRGRVETQYF TRBV11-3
CASSLTGSSTGELFF TRBV7-6
CASSVYKESSGNTIYF TRBV9
CASSLVARRAGRQYF TRBV7-9
CASSTKNIQYF TRBV12-3/TRBV12-4
CASSFAGTRLTDTQYF TRBV5-1
CASSRAFTGTVVQYF TRBV11-3
CASKRENTGELFF TRBV25-1
CASVPRDRRQPLHF TRBV2
CASSLSSVRVNTEAFF TRBV9
CASSGQEATEAFF TRBV5-1
CASSRTGGYGYGYTF TRBV3-1/TRBV3-2
CSVAVGTSTDTQYF TRBV29-1
CASSDRVGYEQYF TRBV19
CASSPYSGNTGELFF TRBV18
CASSLYGGSTDTQYF TRBV2
CASSMLPGQGRDEQFF TRBV19
CASSYDGGYEQYF TRBV6-5
CATSRGGPGVNEQYF TRBV15
CATSREEAGAGNTIYF TRBV15
CASSSDRGGEAFF TRBV7-9
CASSLGTTTDTQYF TRBV7-9
CASSFFGRDNEQFF TRBV5-1
CASSPYRGRANEQFF TRBV11-3
CASSQYHRPHEQYF TRBV4-1
CASSSGFYEQYF TRBV6-5
CASSLKGTGEQFF TRBV5-4
CASCQGNWNQPQHF TRBV19
CASSSEETQYF TRBV11-2
CASSQELRGGYTF TRBV4-1
CASSLESGGGGQETQYF TRBV5-6
CASSPDSQETQYF TRBV5-1
CASSSTGTPSSYEQYF TRBV5-1
CASSLRTAGAEAFF TRBV7-2
CAWSVRGGFGYTF TRBV30
CATSREPLMNTEAFF TRBV15
CASSSSGTSSYEQYF TRBV13
CASSLAGALYEQYF TRBV11-3